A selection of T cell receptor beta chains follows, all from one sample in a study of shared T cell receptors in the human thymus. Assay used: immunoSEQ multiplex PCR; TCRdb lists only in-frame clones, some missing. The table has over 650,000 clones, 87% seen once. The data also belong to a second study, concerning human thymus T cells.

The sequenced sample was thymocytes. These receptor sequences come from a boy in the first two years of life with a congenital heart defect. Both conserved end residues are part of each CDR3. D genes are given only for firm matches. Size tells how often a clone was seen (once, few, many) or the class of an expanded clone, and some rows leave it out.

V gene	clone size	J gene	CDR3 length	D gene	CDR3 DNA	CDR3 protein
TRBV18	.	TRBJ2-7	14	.	TGTGCCAGCTCACCAAGTTCAGGTCTCCACGAGCAGTACTTC	CASSPSSGLHEQYF
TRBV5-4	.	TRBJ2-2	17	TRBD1	TGTGCCAGCAGCTTGGCGGGACAGAACTCGAACACCGGGGAGCTGTTTTTT	CASSLAGQNSNTGELFF
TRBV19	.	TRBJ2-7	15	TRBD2	TGTGCCAGTACTAGCGGGAGGGTGGGGGAATACGAGCAGTACTTC	CASTSGRVGEYEQYF
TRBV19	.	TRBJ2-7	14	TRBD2	TGTGCCAGTAGTAGCCTAGCGGGGTTCGACGAGCAGTACTTC	CASSSLAGFDEQYF
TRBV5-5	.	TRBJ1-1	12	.	TGTGCCAGCAGCCCACCGACAGGAGAAGCTTTCTTT	CASSPPTGEAFF
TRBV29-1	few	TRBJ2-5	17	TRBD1	TGCAGCGTTGATGCGGACAGGCGATCCCCAAAGTGGGAGACCCAGTACTTC	CSVDADRRSPKWETQYF
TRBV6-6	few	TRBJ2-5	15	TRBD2	TGTGCCAGCAGTCCCGGGGGGGGTGCGGGGGAGACCCAGTACTTC	CASSPGGGAGETQYF
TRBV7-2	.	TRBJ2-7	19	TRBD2	TGTGCCAGCAGCCCAAGGTTCCGAGCGGGAGCTTTCAGGGCCTACGAGCAGTACTTC	CASSPRFRAGAFRAYEQYF
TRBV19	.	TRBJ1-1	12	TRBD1	TGTGCCAGTAGGCCGGGACAGGTAATCGCTTTCTTT	CASRPGQVIAFF
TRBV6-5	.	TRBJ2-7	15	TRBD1	TGTGCCAGCAGCTCCCGTCTGACAGGGAACTACGAGCAGTACTTC	CASSSRLTGNYEQYF
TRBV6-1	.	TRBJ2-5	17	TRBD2	TGTGCCAGCAGTGAGCCCCATGCGGGAGGATTGTTTGAGACCCAGTACTTC	CASSEPHAGGLFETQYF
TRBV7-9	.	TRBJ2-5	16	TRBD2	TGTGCCAGCAGCTTACAGGGACTAGCGGGGACGGAGACCCAGTACTTC	CASSLQGLAGTETQYF
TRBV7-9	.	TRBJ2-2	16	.	TGTGCCAGCAGCGCCGCCGGGACTAGGGGGCCCGGGGAGCTGTTTTTT	CASSAAGTRGPGELFF
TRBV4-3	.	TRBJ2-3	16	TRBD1	TGCGCCAGCAGCCAGTATCGGGACAGGTTGATGGATACGCAGTATTTT	CASSQYRDRLMDTQYF
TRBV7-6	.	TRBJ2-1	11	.	TGTGCCAGCAGCCGCGGAGGTGAGCAGTTCTTC	CASSRGGEQFF
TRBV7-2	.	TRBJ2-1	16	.	TGTGCCAGCAGCTTAGAGACTGGGACACCCCACAATGAGCAGTTCTTC	CASSLETGTPHNEQFF
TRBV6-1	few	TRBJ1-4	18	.	TGTGCCAGCAGTGCCACAGGGTATCCTTCCCTAACTAATGAAAAACTGTTTTTT	CASSATGYPSLTNEKLFF
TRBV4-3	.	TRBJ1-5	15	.	TGCGCCAGCAGCCAAGAAAAGGACAGAGATCAGCCCCAGCATTTT	CASSQEKDRDQPQHF
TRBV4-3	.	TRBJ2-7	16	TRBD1	TGCGCCAGCAGCCAAGATCTACCCCGGGACAGGGGCGAGCAGTACTTC	CASSQDLPRDRGEQYF
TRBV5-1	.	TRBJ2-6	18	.	TGCGCCAGCAGCTTGCGGCGGGACAGCCATCCTGGGGCCAACGTCCTGACTTTC	CASSLRRDSHPGANVLTF
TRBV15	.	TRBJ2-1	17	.	TGTGCCACCAGCAGAGATAGGTCTAGTACCCTTTACAATGAGCAGTTCTTC	CATSRDRSSTLYNEQFF
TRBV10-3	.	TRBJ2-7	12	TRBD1	TGTGCCATCAGGGGACAGCCCTACGAGCAGTACTTC	CAIRGQPYEQYF
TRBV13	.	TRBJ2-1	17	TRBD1	TGTGCCAGCAGCCCCAGCCCACCGGGACAGTCTCTTAATGAGCAGTTCTTC	CASSPSPPGQSLNEQFF
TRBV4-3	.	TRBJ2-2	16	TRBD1	TGCGCCAGCAGCCAAGATGGGACAGGACCCACCGGGGAGCTGTTTTTT	CASSQDGTGPTGELFF
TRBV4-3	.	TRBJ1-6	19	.	TGCGCCAGCAGCCAAGGCGGACTCGCTACAAGCTCCTATAATTCCCCCCTCCACTTT	CASSQGGLATSSYNSPLHF
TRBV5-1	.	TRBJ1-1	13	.	TGCGCCAGCAGATATGGACAGAACACTGAAGCTTTCTTT	CASRYGQNTEAFF
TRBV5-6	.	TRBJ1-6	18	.	TGTGCCAGCAGTCATACTTTTGGGGGGAGCTCCTATAATTCCCCCCTCCACTTT	CASSHTFGGSSYNSPLHF
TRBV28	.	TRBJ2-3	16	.	TGTGCCAGCAGTCCCAAGAGCGGTACTAGCACAGATACGCAGTATTTT	CASSPKSGTSTDTQYF
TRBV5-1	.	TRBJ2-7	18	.	TGCGCCAGCAGCCCGTGGCCTTCTGGCCAGGGAAAAACTTACGAGCAGTACTTC	CASSPWPSGQGKTYEQYF
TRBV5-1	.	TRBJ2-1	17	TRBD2	TGCGCCAGCAGCTTGTCCGGGACTACCCTCCCTAGCAATGAGCAGTTCTTC	CASSLSGTTLPSNEQFF
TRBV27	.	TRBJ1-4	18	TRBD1	TGTGCCAGCCTTGGAGGGGACAGGGTTCTCTCAACTAATGAAAAACTGTTTTTT	CASLGGDRVLSTNEKLFF
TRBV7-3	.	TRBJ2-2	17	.	TGTGCCAGCAGCTCCAAGGGGACAATACCGAACACCGGGGAGCTGTTTTTT	CASSSKGTIPNTGELFF
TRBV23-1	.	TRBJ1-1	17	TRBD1	TGCGCCAGCAGTCAATCCGGGACAGGCTGTGGGAACACTGAAGCTTTCTTT	CASSQSGTGCGNTEAFF
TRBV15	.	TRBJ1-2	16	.	TGTGCCACCAGCAGAGTACCAACCGAGACAAACTATGGCTACACCTTC	CATSRVPTETNYGYTF
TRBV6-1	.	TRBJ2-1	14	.	TGTGCCAGCGGGGTGGGCAGGGGTCCCAATGAGCAGTTCTTC	CASGVGRGPNEQFF
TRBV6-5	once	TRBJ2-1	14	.	TGTGCCAGCAGGTCAAACAGGGTTAGCTATGAGCAGTTCTTC	CASRSNRVSYEQFF
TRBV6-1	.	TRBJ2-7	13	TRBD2	TGTGCCAGCAGTGTTCAGCGGGACTACGAGCAGTACTTC	CASSVQRDYEQYF
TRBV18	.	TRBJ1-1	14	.	TGTGCCAGCTCACCGGCACCGCTGAACACTGAAGCTTTCTTT	CASSPAPLNTEAFF
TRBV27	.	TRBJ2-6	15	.	TGTGCCAGCAGTTTGGTAGGGGCTGGGGCCAACGTCCTGACTTTC	CASSLVGAGANVLTF
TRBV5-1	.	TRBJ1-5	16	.	TGCGCCAGCAGCTTGGAGGCGGGGGCCGGCAATCAGCCCCAGCATTTT	CASSLEAGAGNQPQHF
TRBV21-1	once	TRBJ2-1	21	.	TGTGCCAGCAGCACAGAACGGACTAGCGGGAGGATCCCTGTATCCTACAATGAGCAGTTCTTC	CASSTERTSGRIPVSYNEQFF
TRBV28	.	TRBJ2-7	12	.	TGTGCCAGCAGTTTAAATCTCTACGAGCAGTACTTC	CASSLNLYEQYF
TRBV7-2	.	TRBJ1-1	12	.	TGTGCCAGCAGCTTATTGGGGGGAGAAGCTTTCTTT	CASSLLGGEAFF
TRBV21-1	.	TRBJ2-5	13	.	TGTGCCAGCAGCAAAAAGAGAGGGGGTACCCAGTACTTC	CASSKKRGGTQYF
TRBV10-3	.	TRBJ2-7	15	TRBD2	TGTGCCATCAGCAAGACCGGGACTAGCGGGGACGAGCAGTACTTC	CAISKTGTSGDEQYF
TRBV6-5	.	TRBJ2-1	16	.	TGTGCCAGCAGTTCCCTACCCGGGTATAATACTGATGAGCAGTTCTTC	CASSSLPGYNTDEQFF
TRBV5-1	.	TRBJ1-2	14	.	TGCGCCAGCAGCTCGAACGAGGGTAACTATGGCTACACCTTC	CASSSNEGNYGYTF
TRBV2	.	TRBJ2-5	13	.	TGTGCCAGCAGTGCCCCAAACCAAGAGACCCAGTACTTC	CASSAPNQETQYF
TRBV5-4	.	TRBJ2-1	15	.	TGTGCCAGCAGCTTGGGGCTAGAATTCTACAATGAGCAGTTCTTC	CASSLGLEFYNEQFF